This T cell receptor beta chain was documented in a study of identical twins. In this sample, this clonotype turned up a few times. TCRdb reprocessed the 5' RACE reads with MiXCR, giving one entry per CDR3 protein. The repertoire holds 460,000 or so distinct CDR3 sequences, more than 13% seen once, with around 0.48% in the top ten. This CDR3 contains 15 residues. V shed 3 bases, J shed 5 bases, and the junction held 7 bases outside the gene matches. Per the germline V gene, CDR1 is SGHRS and CDR2 is YFSETQ. These same records also appear under a second study, on yellow fever vaccine responses in identical twins.

V usage is TRBV5-1 and J usage is TRBJ1-1, with 10 positions matching TRBD1. Sequencing was carried out using CD4+ T cells sorted from blood. The source is a woman aged 18-29 years in good health. In DNA, the CDR3 is TGCGCCAGCAGCTCGACAGGGGGCCCGAGGACTGAAGCTTTCTTT. Amino acid sequence: CASSSTGGPRTEAFF.